One sample yielded the 32 T cell receptor beta chains listed below, sequenced in a study of radiotherapy plus CTLA-4 blockade in lung cancer listed by TCRdb under 2018. Libraries were built with the immunoSEQ multiplex PCR assay. Not all clones reach the TCRdb copy of this immuneACCESS table, which keeps in-frame sequences only. Checked studies attribute under half of the gap to unresolved V genes and leave the rest unexplained. Here the sample has 65,000 to 95,000 clones; around 87% occur a single time. The top ten clones comprise 35% to 50% of the sample. The sequences come from peripheral blood, collected from a patient treated with radiotherapy plus ipilimumab. The receptors stem from a human donor with non-small cell lung cancer that progressed on radiotherapy plus ipilimumab.

J is TRBJ2-3 and V is TRBV21-1; the D segment call TRBD2 is taken from the table without a DNA check. TRBV21-1 is termed a pseudogene. CDR3 length: 13 amino acids. In DNA, the CDR3 is TGTGCCCGGGAGGCGGGAGGCACAGATACGCAGTATTTT. It yields the protein CAREAGGTDTQYF.

This clone was seen a few times. V and J are TRBV28 and TRBJ2-7, with 7 bases matching TRBD2. With 6 bases clipped from V and 3 bases from J, the junction kept 32 bases outside the gene matches. The CDR3 is 22 residues long. Germline V gene sequence: CDR1 MDHEN, CDR2 SYDVKM. CDR3 protein: CASSLWSNRRGGSPLRDYEQYF. DNA of the CDR3: TGTGCCAGCAGCCTCTGGTCCAACCGAAGGGGCGGGAGTCCCCTTAGGGACTACGAGCAGTACTTC.

This chain connects TRBV25-1 to TRBJ2-5, with no clear D. Trimming left V 3 bases short and J 4 bases short, with 12 bases between. The V gene's germline CDR1 is MGHDK and CDR2 SYGVNS. The CDR3 runs 14 residues. The CDR3 DNA follows: TGTGCCAGCAGTGAGCTCGGGTCCCCAGAGACCCAGTACTTC. It is translated as CASSELGSPETQYF.

The rearrangement uses TRBV30 and TRBJ2-2; D is possibly TRBD2 (6 bases). Per germline, CDR1 GTSNPN and CDR2 SVGIG (reference sequence). The CDR3 runs to 14 residues. In nucleotides, the CDR3 is TGTAGCCTAGCGCATACAGCGAACACCGGGGAGCTGTTTTTT. Encoded protein: CSLAHTANTGELFF.

The chain uses TRBV10-3 and TRBJ2-3; tentative D call: TRBD2 (5 bases). The V gene's germline CDR1 is ENHRY and CDR2 SYGVKD. The germline V and J ends were trimmed by 11 bases and 3 bases, with 21 bases remaining between them. The CDR3 totals 15 residues. CDR3 protein: CAVAFGKSGTDTQYF. For the CDR3, the DNA is TGTGCCGTCGCTTTTGGGAAGTCGGGGACAGATACGCAGTATTTT.

This clone was found a few times. The rearrangement joins TRBV6-5 to TRBJ2-3; the match to TRBD2 covers 10 bases. The germline gives CDR1 MNHEY, CDR2 SVGAGI. The CDR3 totals 15 residues. Germline trimming cut 6 bases from V and 3 bases from J; bases unmatched to any gene: 6. The DNA of the CDR3 is TGTGCCAGCAGCTCTAGCGGGAGTGGGACAGATACGCAGTATTTT. This codes for CASSSSGSGTDTQYF.

J is TRBJ2-1 and V is TRBV27; TRBD2 matches 9 bases. With 8 bases clipped from V and 2 bases from J, the junction kept 4 bases outside the gene matches. This CDR3 is 14 amino acids long. Germline-derived CDR1 and CDR2 are MNHEY and SMNVEV (reference sequence). The CDR3 DNA sequence: TGTGCCAGCCAGGGCGGGAGGGCCTACAATGAGCAGTTCTTC. This codes for CASQGGRAYNEQFF.

The chain joins TRBV6-1 to TRBJ2-4; TRBD1 matches 9 bases. CDR1 and CDR2 (germline): MNHNS, SASEGT. Germline trimming cut 7 bases from V and 15 bases from J; bases unmatched to any gene: 10. This CDR3 is 12 amino acids long. The CDR3 nucleotides are TGTGCCAGCATCGGGACAGGGCCCCCTCGGTACTTC. It specifies CASIGTGPPRYF.

V and J are TRBV7-2 and TRBJ2-7; D is unclear. Germline V gives CDR1 SGHTA, CDR2 FQGNSA. This CDR3 comprises 14 residues. V was cut by 5 bases and J by 3 bases, with 14 bases left in between. In nucleotides, the CDR3 is TGTGCCAGCAGCCCGGAGCAGACCTTCTACGAGCAGTACTTC. It codes for CASSPEQTFYEQYF.

The V and J genes are TRBV27 and TRBJ2-1; D may be TRBD1 or TRBD2 (5 bases each). V was pared by 3 bases and J by 1 base, with 10 bases between. CDR3 size: 15 residues. Per germline, CDR1 MNHEY and CDR2 SMNVEV (reference sequence). The CDR3 protein is CASSFGDGSYNEQFF. CDR3 bases: TGTGCCAGCAGTTTCGGGGACGGATCCTACAATGAGCAGTTCTTC.

The rearrangement joins TRBV9 to TRBJ2-5; 10 nucleotides agree with TRBD1. J was trimmed by 5 bases and V by 0 bases; bases with no gene match: 4. Germline V CDR1 and CDR2: SGDLS, YYNGEE. This CDR3 contains 15 residues. CDR3 coding DNA: TGTGCCAGCAGCGTAGTTTCGGGACAGGGGGAGACCCAGTACTTC. Residues: CASSVVSGQGETQYF.

The chain joins TRBV28 to TRBJ1-1; maybe TRBD1 (6 bases). Trimming removed 3 bases at V and 3 bases at J, with 17 bases between. The germline V gene encodes CDR1 MDHEN and CDR2 SYDVKM. The CDR3 is made up of 16 amino acids. CDR3 sequence: CASSLVQGRGDTEAFF. CDR3 sequence (DNA): TGTGCCAGCAGTTTGGTGCAGGGGCGGGGTGACACTGAAGCTTTCTTT.

Only one count was recorded for this clone. This CDR3 is CASSPRDSLYEQYF. The CDR3 region has the DNA TGTGCCAGTAGTCCCCGGGACAGTTTGTACGAGCAGTACTTC. The chain recombines TRBV19 with TRBJ2-7; 7 nucleotides match TRBD1. Germline V gene data show CDR1 as LNHDA and CDR2 as SQIVND (reference sequence). The CDR3 extends over 14 amino acids. The V segment lost 5 bases and the J segment 4 bases; nucleotides outside the gene matches: 8.

This clone appeared once. CDR3 sequence reads: CASSFGTEAFF. The CDR3 DNA reads TGTGCCAGCAGTTTTGGAACTGAAGCTTTCTTT. The V call is TRBV28, the J call TRBJ1-1; D gene unclear. CDR3 length: 11 amino acids. Between the trimmed V and J ends, which lost 3 bases and 5 bases, there was a span of 4 bases. CDR1 and CDR2 (germline): MDHEN, SYDVKM.

This clone showed up just a few times. The V gene is TRBV2, the J gene TRBJ1-1; maybe TRBD1 (5 bases). The CDR3 runs 11 residues. Germline CDR1 SNHLY, CDR2 FYNNEI. Trimming pared 4 bases from V and 7 bases from J, leaving 7 bases between. CDR3 residues: CASSGQIEAFF. The CDR3 DNA is TGTGCCAGCAGTGGACAGATTGAAGCTTTCTTT.

This chain uses TRBV5-1 with TRBJ2-5; TRBD1 matches at 7 bases. CDR1 and CDR2 (germline): SGHRS, YFSETQ. The CDR3 spans 14 residues. Germline trimming cut 4 bases from V and 5 bases from J; bases unmatched to any gene: 8. CDR3 in amino acids: CASSPGQARETQYF. CDR3 coding DNA: TGCGCCAGCAGCCCCGGACAGGCTCGGGAGACCCAGTACTTC.

This clone was picked up one time. J is TRBJ2-5 and V is TRBV13; the match to TRBD1 covers 9 bases. J lost 3 bases, V lost 5 bases, and 4 bases had no gene match. The CDR3 sequence is 14 residues long. The germline V gene has CDR1 PRHDT and CDR2 FYEKMQ (reference sequence). CDR3 nucleotide sequence: TGTGCCAGCAGCCTCGGGACAGGGAAAGAGACCCAGTACTTC. Residues: CASSLGTGKETQYF.

The chain couples TRBV7-9 to TRBJ1-5; perhaps TRBD1 as D (5 bases). There are 19 residues in the CDR3. Per germline, CDR1 SEHNR and CDR2 FQNEAQ (reference sequence). V gave up 0 bases and J gave up 2 bases, with 20 bases separating them. The CDR3 region is CASSLAGDWPSVGNQPQHF. CDR3 nucleotide sequence: TGTGCCAGCAGCTTAGCGGGGGACTGGCCTTCAGTGGGCAATCAGCCCCAGCATTTT.

V is TRBV19 and J is TRBJ2-1; D not resolved. The CDR3 consists of 16 residues. Germline CDR1 and CDR2: LNHDA and SQIVND (reference sequence). Trimming cost V 6 bases and J 0 bases, with 15 bases left between them. CDR3 in amino acids: CASSNPALRSYNEQFF. The CDR3 nucleotides are TGTGCCAGTAGCAATCCAGCGCTCCGCTCCTACAATGAGCAGTTCTTC.

The chain has TRBV6-1 and TRBJ2-2; D remains ambiguous. V shed 5 bases and J shed 4 bases, with 5 bases lying between them. The CDR3 loop spans 12 amino acids. CDR1 is MNHNS and CDR2 is SASEGT in the germline V gene. The CDR3 nucleotides are TGTGCCAGCAGTCACAGCACCGGGGAGCTGTTTTTT. Its protein is CASSHSTGELFF.

The gene calls are TRBV9 and TRBJ2-2; possible D gene TRBD1, 6 bases. Germline V lookup: CDR1 SGDLS, CDR2 YYNGEE. The V gene lost 3 bases and the J gene lost 6 bases, with 12 bases spanning the gap. The CDR3 consists of 14 residues. The CDR3 nucleotides are TGTGCCAGCAGCGGCGGACAGTATCCCGGGGAGCTGTTTTTT. It codes for CASSGGQYPGELFF.

The genes are TRBV28 and TRBJ2-2, with 9 bases that match TRBD2. The CDR3 is 18 amino acids. Germline lookup yields CDR1 MDHEN and CDR2 SYDVKM. Unmatched junction bases numbered 18, after V lost 6 bases and J lost 7 bases. The CDR3 DNA reads TGTGCCAGCAGACTTACAGTCCAGGGCGGGAGGGACAGCGGGGAGCTGTTTTTT. Encoded protein: CASRLTVQGGRDSGELFF.

As DNA, the CDR3 is TGTGCCAGCAGCTTCAGGAACACTGAAGCTTTCTTT. It translates to CASSFRNTEAFF. The chain has TRBV7-8 and TRBJ1-1; D ambiguous. Deletions cut 3 bases from V and 1 base from J, with 3 bases between. Germline CDR1 reads SGHVS; CDR2 reads FQNEAQ. The CDR3 loop spans 12 amino acids.

This clone has just one count. The chain carries TRBV28 and TRBJ2-7; D is possibly TRBD1 (6 bases). Germline CDR1 reads MDHEN; CDR2 reads SYDVKM. Trimming cost V 5 bases and J 0 bases, with 14 bases left between them. This CDR3 comprises 15 residues. The CDR3 DNA reads as TGTGCCAGCAGTCCCAATCACAGGGACTCCTACGAGCAGTACTTC. It translates to CASSPNHRDSYEQYF.

This clone was seen a few times. CDR3 sequence (DNA): TGTGCCAGCTTAGACATGGTGGGTCAGCCCCAGCATTTT. It is translated as CASLDMVGQPQHF. The rearrangement joins TRBV6-5 to TRBJ1-5, with D unclear. The CDR3 is made up of 13 amino acids. V shed 8 bases and J shed 6 bases, with 14 bases lying between them. Germline CDR1 reads MNHEY; CDR2 reads SVGAGI.

The gene calls are TRBV7-2 and TRBJ2-5, with TRBD2 matching over 9 bases. The CDR3 runs 14 residues. The V gene end was trimmed by 8 bases and the J gene end by 4 bases; junction bases not matched to a gene: 8. The germline V gene encodes CDR1 SGHTA and CDR2 FQGNSA. The CDR3 loop is CASSGREGRETQYF. DNA for the CDR3: TGTGCCAGCTCGGGGCGGGAGGGCCGAGAGACCCAGTACTTC.

The chain links TRBV19 to TRBJ1-5; D is perhaps TRBD1 (6 bases). The CDR3 is 14 residues long. V was pared by 5 bases and J by 4 bases, with 12 bases between. Germline CDR1 and CDR2: LNHDA and SQIVND (reference sequence). The CDR3 region is CASSARDNNQPQHF. CDR3 bases: TGTGCCAGTAGTGCCCGGGACAATAATCAGCCCCAGCATTTT.

The gene calls are TRBV5-4 and TRBJ2-7, with 10 bases lining up with TRBD2. The CDR3 covers 14 residues. Losses at the gene ends were 2 bases for V and 4 bases for J; bases not matched to a gene: 3. The germline gives CDR1 SGHNT, CDR2 YYREEE (reference sequence). The CDR3 is CASSLSGGGYEQYF. The CDR3 DNA reads TGTGCCAGCAGCTTAAGCGGGGGGGGTTACGAGCAGTACTTC. Together with reference TRBV5-4 and TRBJ2-7, the CDR3 gives the full variable domain: ETGVTQSPTHLIKTRGQQVTLRCSSQSGHNTVSWYQQALGQGPQFIFQYYREEENGRGNFPPRFSGLQFPNYSSELNVNALELDDSALYLCASSLSGGGYEQYFGPGTRLTVT.

About this clone: One junction end does not reproduce the germline sequence, and a read error may be involved. The chain is built from TRBV7-7 and TRBJ1-2, with TRBD1 identical over 9 bases. This CDR3 has 17 residues. Per germline, CDR1 SSHAT and CDR2 FNYEAQ (reference sequence). The CDR3 spells CASSLDLGTGNNYGYTF. For the CDR3, the DNA is TGTGCTAGCAGCTTAGATTTGGGGACAGGGAATAACTATGGCTACACCTTC.

This clone has only a few counts. The chain has TRBV7-8 and TRBJ2-3; maybe TRBD2 (6 bases). CDR1 and CDR2 from the germline V gene are SGHVS and FQNEAQ. The V end was cut by 1 base, the J end by 5 bases, with 13 bases between. The CDR3 is made up of 15 amino acids. The CDR3 region has the DNA TGTGCCAGCAGCTTAGAAGACTATAGCGGAGATACGCAGTATTTT. Translated: CASSLEDYSGDTQYF.

The chain employs TRBV14 and TRBJ1-1; no clear D. Trimming took 1 base from V and 1 from J, leaving 10 bases between them. CDR3 length equals 15 residues. Germline assignment: CDR1 SGHDN and CDR2 FVKESK. The CDR3 sequence: CASSQAPGGNTEAFF. CDR3 sequence (DNA): TGTGCCAGCAGCCAAGCCCCAGGAGGGAACACTGAAGCTTTCTTT.

The chain is built from TRBV18 and TRBJ1-1; no clear D. Germline CDR1 and CDR2: KGHSH and LQKENI. Between the trimmed V and J ends, which lost 3 bases and 11 bases, there was a span of 16 bases. CDR3 size: 13 residues. The DNA of the CDR3 is TGTGCCAGCTCACCTCCAACGGGGATACCGGCTTTCTTT. Encoded protein: CASSPPTGIPAFF. Complete variable domain (other parts from reference TRBV18 and TRBJ1-1): NAGVMQNPRHLVRRRGQEARLRCSPMKGHSHVYWYRQLPEEGLKFMVYLQKENIIDESGMPKERFSAEFPKEGPSILRIQQVVRGDSAAYFCASSPPTGIPAFFGQGTRLTVV.